The 25 T cell receptor beta chains below were found in one sample sequenced in a study of human T cells and chemical hapten exposure. Time point specified: patch test 3, about 24 weeks after DPC sensitization. Treatment given: therapeutic diphenylcyclopropenone sensitization with weekly scalp DPC. A single record per CDR3 protein comes from TCRdb applying MiXCR to the RACE reads. The sample lists just under 65,000 distinct CDR3 sequences, approximately 11% occurring once. Specimen: whole blood, collected in connection with sensitization to the hapten diphenylcyclopropenone (DPC). Every receptor here comes from a woman between 25 and 40 years old with alopecia areata. Some clones in this sample may be carry-over from other donors' samples.

The V gene is TRBV12-3 or TRBV12-4, the J gene TRBJ1-6; TRBD1 matches at 8 bases. J gave up 7 bases and V 1 base, and 6 bases lay outside the gene matches. This CDR3 contains 16 residues. The CDR3, as DNA: TGTGCCAGCAGTTTAGGGTCACAGGGGGGCAATTCACCCCTCCACTTT. Residues: CASSLGSQGGNSPLHF.

The chain employs TRBV29-1 and TRBJ2-1; D gene ambiguous. The CDR3 is 13 residues long. V dropped 7 bases and J dropped 6 bases, with 16 bases sitting between them. Germline V lookup: CDR1 SQVTM, CDR2 ANQGSEA. The CDR3 reads CSARPRIGNEQFF. In DNA, the CDR3 is TGCAGCGCAAGGCCTAGGATCGGCAATGAGCAGTTCTTC.

This clonotype was picked up a small number of times. The chain combines TRBV10-3 with TRBJ2-5, with unresolved D. Trimming took 1 base from V and 4 from J, leaving 4 bases between them. The CDR3 is made up of 12 amino acids. Germline CDR1 and CDR2: ENHRY and SYGVKD. The CDR3 protein is CAISEFLETQYF. The CDR3 DNA follows: TGTGCCATCAGTGAGTTCTTAGAGACCCAGTACTTC.

This clonotype has just a few counts. V gene TRBV6-2 or TRBV6-3 combines with J gene TRBJ2-2; tentative D call: TRBD2 (5 bases). The V and J ends lost 0 bases and 0 bases respectively, with 14 bases between them. The CDR3 runs to 18 residues. Germline V gene lookup returns CDR1 MNHEY and CDR2 SVGEGT. The CDR3 coding sequence is TGTGCCAGCAGTTACTCCGGGGTAGGGTTCGCGAACACCGGGGAGCTGTTTTTT. As protein: CASSYSGVGFANTGELFF.

This clonotype was seen a few times. V is TRBV18 and J is TRBJ1-5, with a possible D match to TRBD1 (5 bases). The CDR3 runs to 15 residues. Germline-derived CDR1 and CDR2 are KGHSH and LQKENI. The germline V and J ends were trimmed by 4 bases and 1 base, with 11 bases remaining between them. The CDR3 nucleotides are TGTGCCAGCTCACGTTCTAGGGACAGCAATCAGCCCCAGCATTTT. It encodes CASSRSRDSNQPQHF.

This clonotype came up many times. The chain has TRBV3-1 and TRBJ2-6; D remains unclear. Germline V gives CDR1 LGHDT, CDR2 YNNKEL (reference sequence). Trimming took off 1 base at V and 4 bases at J, with 2 bases between the two ends. The CDR3 runs 13 residues. CDR3 amino acids: CASSQVGANVLTF. DNA of the CDR3: TGTGCCAGCAGCCAAGTGGGGGCCAACGTCCTGACTTTC.

This clonotype was detected only a few times. The V call is TRBV5-1, the J call TRBJ1-6; 8 bases are a match to TRBD1. The ends lost 6 bases at V and 7 bases at J; junction bases unmatched: 12. This CDR3 spans 16 amino acids. Per germline, CDR1 SGHRS and CDR2 YFSETQ. CDR3 sequence (DNA): TGCGCCAGCACCCTTACCGGACAGGGCGGGAATTCACCCCTCCACTTT. Its protein product is CASTLTGQGGNSPLHF.

This clonotype was picked up a small number of times. V usage is TRBV27 and J usage is TRBJ1-1; D perhaps matches TRBD1 (5 bases). The CDR3 has 14 amino acids. The V gene lost 5 bases and the J gene lost 4 bases, with 14 bases spanning the gap. CDR1 is MNHEY and CDR2 is SMNVEV in the germline V gene (reference sequence). The CDR3: CASSPPGGGTEAFF. CDR3 coding DNA: TGTGCCAGCAGTCCGCCGGGGGGTGGCACTGAAGCTTTCTTT.

CDR3: CSARDGTGGSPLHF. The CDR3 DNA sequence: TGCAGTGCTAGAGACGGGACAGGGGGATCACCCCTCCACTTT. The chain combines TRBV20-1 with TRBJ1-6, with TRBD1 matching 11 bases. With 0 bases clipped from V and 10 bases from J, the junction kept 2 bases outside the gene matches. Germline V gene sequence: CDR1 DFQATT, CDR2 SNEGSKA (reference sequence). There are 14 residues in the CDR3.

CDR3 coding DNA: TGCGCCAGCAGCAAAGGGACTGGGACCTACGAGCAGTACTTC. Residues: CASSKGTGTYEQYF. This chain connects TRBV4-3 to TRBJ2-7, with a tentative D call TRBD2 (6 bases). The CDR3 is 14 residues long. Germline lookup yields CDR1 LGHNA and CDR2 YSLEER. V was cut by 5 bases and J by 2 bases, with 13 bases left in between.

V gene TRBV4-1 combines with J gene TRBJ2-7, with 10 bases aligning to TRBD1. Per the germline V gene, CDR1 is MGHRA and CDR2 is YSYEKL. The CDR3 sequence is 15 residues long. With V trimmed by 0 bases and J by 5 bases, 4 bases remained unmatched. CDR3 bases: TGCGCCAGCAGCCAAGAACGGACAGGGGGAAACGAGCAGTACTTC. It specifies CASSQERTGGNEQYF.

V usage is TRBV28 and J usage is TRBJ2-5; 8 nucleotides align to TRBD1. This CDR3 has 15 residues. The V segment lost 1 base and the J segment 4 bases; nucleotides outside the gene matches: 5. Germline-derived CDR1 and CDR2 are MDHEN and SYDVKM. Here the CDR3 reads CASSLSWQGAETQYF. DNA of the CDR3: TGTGCCAGCAGTTTATCTTGGCAGGGGGCAGAGACCCAGTACTTC. Using reference TRBV28 and TRBJ2-5 for the parts outside the CDR3, the full variable domain is DVKVTQSSRYLVKRTGEKVFLECVQDMDHENMFWYRQDPGLGLRLIYFSYDVKMKEKGDIPEGYSVSREKKERFSLILESASTNQTSMYLCASSLSWQGAETQYFGPGTRLLVL.

This chain uses TRBV29-1 with TRBJ1-1; possible D gene TRBD1, 5 bases. The CDR3 covers 14 residues. Trimming removed 1 base at V and 11 bases at J, with 20 bases between. The germline gives CDR1 SQVTM, CDR2 ANQGSEA. CDR3 DNA: TGCAGCGTTGAAGGGGGGAGGGATGTCGAAGGGGCTTTCTTT. This sequence encodes CSVEGGRDVEGAFF.

The J gene is TRBJ1-5, the V gene TRBV15; D unclear. Trimming took off 5 bases at V and 5 bases at J, with 10 bases between the two ends. Germline loops: CDR1 LNHNV, CDR2 YYDKDF (reference sequence). CDR3 length equals 13 residues. Here the CDR3 reads CATSPGRHQPQHF. Written as DNA, the CDR3 is TGTGCCACCAGCCCTGGGCGACATCAGCCCCAGCATTTT.

The chain recombines TRBV20-1 with TRBJ1-5; D ambiguous. V lost 3 bases and J 3 bases, leaving 15 bases between the germline ends. CDR1 and CDR2 (germline): DFQATT, SNEGSKA (reference sequence). The CDR3 is 15 amino acids. CDR3 coding DNA: TGCAGTGCTAGTTCCATTTTGGGATACAATCAGCCCCAGCATTTT. This encodes CSASSILGYNQPQHF.

The genes are TRBV20-1 and TRBJ1-6; 7 nucleotides agree with TRBD1. The CDR3 sequence is 14 residues long. Per the germline V gene, CDR1 is DFQATT and CDR2 is SNEGSKA (reference sequence). The ends lost 3 bases at V and 5 bases at J; junction bases unmatched: 4. The CDR3 sequence: CSASSGQNNSPLHF. The CDR3, as DNA: TGCAGTGCTAGCTCGGGACAGAATAATTCACCCCTCCACTTT.

The chain joins TRBV6-2 or TRBV6-3 to TRBJ1-1; 9 bases line up with TRBD1. The J segment lost 6 bases and the V segment lost 10 bases, leaving 6 bases of the junction unmatched. The germline CDR1 and CDR2 sequences are MNHEY and SVGEGT. The length of the CDR3 is 12 residues. CDR3 nucleotides: TGTGCCACGCGGACAGGGGTGTCTGAAGCTTTCTTT. Its protein is CATRTGVSEAFF.

This clonotype was picked up a small number of times. V and J are TRBV3-1 and TRBJ2-3, with 7 bases fitting TRBD2. There are 16 residues in the CDR3. The V and J ends lost 4 bases and 5 bases, in that order; junction bases with no gene match: 12. Germline V lookup: CDR1 LGHDT, CDR2 YNNKEL (reference sequence). The CDR3 coding sequence is TGTGCCAGCAGCCGCCCGGAGGGGCGGGGGAGAGATACGCAGTATTTT. This translates into CASSRPEGRGRDTQYF.

The V and J genes are TRBV20-1 and TRBJ1-5; 8 bases are a match to TRBD1. V gave up 0 bases and J gave up 6 bases; unmatched junction bases: 10. Germline V gene data show CDR1 as DFQATT and CDR2 as SNEGSKA (reference sequence). The CDR3 loop spans 16 amino acids. The CDR3 sequence is CSARDPATGVSQPQHF. CDR3 sequence (DNA): TGCAGTGCTAGAGATCCCGCGACAGGGGTGAGTCAGCCCCAGCATTTT.

The genes are TRBV4-3 and TRBJ2-7; no clear D gene. CDR3 length equals 13 residues. Germline V gene lookup returns CDR1 LGHNA and CDR2 YSLEER. V dropped 4 bases and J dropped 1 base, with 8 bases sitting between them. CDR3 coding DNA: TGCGCCAGCAGCCGGGCACTGTCCTACGAGCAGTACTTC. Its protein product is CASSRALSYEQYF.

This chain joins TRBV7-7 and TRBJ2-5; a weak D match, TRBD2 (7 bases). V was shortened by 5 bases and J by 4 bases, with 14 bases between the two germline ends. This CDR3 is built from 14 residues. Per germline, CDR1 SSHAT and CDR2 FNYEAQ (reference sequence). CDR3 sequence: CASSPGGRVETQYF. CDR3 sequence (DNA): TGTGCCAGCAGCCCGGGGGGCCGAGTAGAGACCCAGTACTTC.

The chain joins TRBV6-2 or TRBV6-3 to TRBJ1-1, with TRBD1 matching over 7 bases. V lost 2 bases and J lost 0; bases outside the gene matches: 6. Germline-derived CDR1 and CDR2 are MNHEY and SVGEGT. The CDR3 runs to 16 residues. The CDR3 nucleotides are TGTGCCAGCAGTTACCGGACAGGCGGACTGAACACTGAAGCTTTCTTT. Encoded protein: CASSYRTGGLNTEAFF.

Of note for this clonotype: This sequence may be a read error, since a much larger clone differs from it by one base. The final CDR3 position lacks the conserved phenylalanine or tryptophan, pointing to a likely read error. The chain combines TRBV3-1 with TRBJ1-2; the D gene is possibly TRBD1 (5 bases). The CDR3 length is 15 residues. The V gene lost 0 bases and the J gene lost 0 bases, with 8 bases spanning the gap. The V gene's germline CDR1 is LGHDT and CDR2 YNNKEL (reference sequence). The CDR3 here is CASSQDWTPNYGYTL. The CDR3 DNA sequence: TGTGCCAGCAGCCAAGATTGGACACCTAACTATGGCTACACCCTC.

This clonotype was picked up many times. The chain uses TRBV5-4 and TRBJ1-1; D ambiguous. The CDR3 runs to 11 residues. V lost 0 bases and J 11 bases, leaving 8 bases between the germline ends. The germline CDR1 and CDR2 sequences are SGHNT and YYREEE (reference sequence). The CDR3 nucleotides are TGTGCCAGCAGCTTGGGGATACAGGCTTTCTTT. Amino acids: CASSLGIQAFF.

Concerning this clonotype itself: It may be a read error: a sequence one base away is much more abundant. The chain has TRBV30 and TRBJ1-6; unclear D gene. Germline loops: CDR1 GTSNPN, CDR2 SVGIG (reference sequence). This CDR3 comprises 14 residues. Here the CDR3 reads CARSDTAYNSPLHF. The CDR3 DNA sequence: TGTGCCAGGAGTGACACGGCTTATAATTCACCCCTCCACTTT.